Below are 19 T cell receptor beta chains sequenced from a single sample in a study of high-grade serous ovarian cancer treatment subgroups. Tumor samples were obtained before definitive surgery or chemotherapy. Clones were read by immunoSEQ multiplex PCR, and TCRdb kept only the in-frame ones, dropping some. The data show about 30,000 clones, with around 80% seen just once and 2.1% held by the top ten. The sample taken for sequencing was tumor tissue. The receptors come from a human donor with high-grade serous ovarian cancer.

The genes are TRBV5-5 and TRBJ2-7, with TRBD1 identical over 12 bases. CDR1 is SGHKS and CDR2 is YYEKEE in the germline V gene (reference sequence). The CDR3 contains 15 residues. After removal of 4 bases from V and 5 bases from J, the junction contained 7 bases not matched to a gene. The CDR3, as DNA: TGTGCCAGCAGCCTCCTCCGGGACAGGGGGCACGAGCAGTACTTC. Amino acid sequence: CASSLLRDRGHEQYF. The variable domain in full, completed from reference TRBV5-5 and TRBJ2-7, reads DAGVTQSPTHLIKTRGQQVTLRCSPISGHKSVSWYQQVLGQGPQFIFQYYEKEERGRGNFPDRFSARQFPNYSSELNVNALLLGDSALYLCASSLLRDRGHEQYFGPGTRLTVT.

This clone was counted between two and nine times. The chain employs TRBV2 and TRBJ2-5; tentative D call: TRBD2 (5 bases). From germline, CDR1 is SNHLY and CDR2 FYNNEI. The CDR3 extends over 10 amino acids. The V and J ends lost 8 bases and 5 bases respectively, with 6 bases between them. CDR3 residues: CASQRETQYF. As DNA, the CDR3 is TGTGCCAGCCAGCGGGAGACCCAGTACTTC.

This clone was picked up one time. The junction does not match germline at one end; this may be a read error. V and J are TRBV5-1 and TRBJ2-7; 10 positions match TRBD1. Germline CDR1 SGHRS, CDR2 YFSETQ. CDR3 length: 15 residues. CDR3 region: CASSPGGTGALPYSF. CDR3 nucleotide sequence: TGCGCCAGCAGCCCTGGTGGGACAGGGGCGCTCCCCTACAGCTTC.

The gene calls are TRBV12-2 and TRBJ1-2. TRBV12-2 is tagged as a pseudogene. The CDR3 extends over 13 amino acids. The CDR3 reads CASRLAWGRGYTF. The CDR3 nucleotides read TGTGCAAGTCGCTTAGCATGGGGACGTGGCTACACCTTC.

This clone was counted a few times. The V gene is TRBV7-2, the J gene TRBJ1-5; TRBD1 matches 9 bases. The CDR3 covers 18 residues. J gave up 8 bases and V 2 bases, and 16 bases lay outside the gene matches. The germline CDR1 and CDR2 sequences are SGHTA and FQGNSA. DNA of the CDR3: TGTGCCAGCAGCTTATTCCCTCCGGGACAGGGTATTTCTGAGCCCCAGCATTTT. Amino acids: CASSLFPPGQGISEPQHF.

The chain combines TRBV7-2 with TRBJ2-3; D possibly corresponds to TRBD2 (5 bases). V lost 5 bases to trimming and J lost 7 bases, with 22 bases between them. CDR3 length: 16 residues. The V gene's germline CDR1 is SGHTA and CDR2 FQGNSA. The CDR3: CASSPARSARAYTQYF. In DNA, the CDR3 is TGTGCCAGCAGCCCAGCCCGGTCGGCGCGGGCGTATACGCAGTATTTT.

The V and J genes are TRBV7-3 and TRBJ2-5; D gene ambiguous. CDR3 length: 13 amino acids. V gave up 5 bases and J gave up 3 bases, with 10 bases separating them. The germline gives CDR1 SGHTA, CDR2 FQGTGA. CDR3 sequence reads: CASSPGPEETQYF. In nucleotides, the CDR3 is TGTGCCAGCAGCCCCGGACCAGAAGAGACCCAGTACTTC. The complete variable domain, with remaining parts taken from reference TRBV7-3 and TRBJ2-5, reads GAGVSQTPSNKVTEKGKYVELRCDPISGHTALYWYRQSLGQGPEFLIYFQGTGAADDSGLPNDRFFAVRPEGSVSTLKIQRTERGDSAVYLCASSPGPEETQYFGPGTRLLVL.

The chain is built from TRBV5-5 and TRBJ1-1; 10 positions match TRBD1. Germline V lookup: CDR1 SGHKS, CDR2 YYEKEE (reference sequence). V gave up 3 bases and J gave up 4 bases; unmatched junction bases: 9. The CDR3 totals 16 residues. The CDR3 sequence: CASSSRQGAQSTEAFF. The CDR3 DNA reads TGTGCCAGCAGCTCCCGACAGGGGGCTCAGAGCACTGAAGCTTTCTTT. Together with reference TRBV5-5 and TRBJ1-1, the CDR3 gives the full variable domain: DAGVTQSPTHLIKTRGQQVTLRCSPISGHKSVSWYQQVLGQGPQFIFQYYEKEERGRGNFPDRFSARQFPNYSSELNVNALLLGDSALYLCASSSRQGAQSTEAFFGQGTRLTVV.

The rearrangement uses TRBV18 and TRBJ2-1; 9 nucleotides align to TRBD2. Germline trimming cut 3 bases from V and 6 bases from J; bases unmatched to any gene: 9. This CDR3 spans 16 amino acids. Germline CDR1 and CDR2: KGHSH and LQKENI. As DNA, the CDR3 is TGTGCCAGCTCACCTACGATCGGCGGGGGGGCCAATGAGCAGTTCTTC. Amino acids: CASSPTIGGGANEQFF.

V and J are TRBV19 and TRBJ2-2, with D maybe TRBD1 (5 bases). This CDR3 has 15 amino acids. Germline CDR1 and CDR2: LNHDA and SQIVND (reference sequence). Trimming pared 6 bases from V and 6 bases from J, leaving 17 bases between. DNA of the CDR3: TGTGCCAGTAGGATACAGGTCCTAAGGGCCGGGGAGCTGTTTTTT. This gives the protein CASRIQVLRAGELFF.

The gene calls are TRBV10-1 and TRBJ2-3, with a tentative D call TRBD1 (6 bases). CDR3 size: 16 residues. Trimming shortened V by 4 bases and J by 0 bases, and 14 bases separated the two germline ends. CDR1 is WNHNN and CDR2 is SYGVQD in the germline V gene (reference sequence). The CDR3 reads CASSGGGGGSTDTQYF. In DNA, the CDR3 is TGCGCCAGCAGTGGAGGGGGTGGCGGGAGCACAGATACGCAGTATTTT.

This chain joins TRBV7-8 and TRBJ1-1, with D possibly matching TRBD1 (5 bases). The CDR3 length is 15 residues. The germline V gene has CDR1 SGHVS and CDR2 FQNEAQ. The ends were cut back, 3 bases at V and 1 base at J, with 12 bases in the middle. The CDR3 DNA follows: TGTGCCAGCAGCTTGTGGGGGGTGGCGAACACTGAAGCTTTCTTT. As protein: CASSLWGVANTEAFF.

The chain carries TRBV2 and TRBJ2-5; D gene uncertain. CDR3 size: 13 residues. CDR1 SNHLY and CDR2 FYNNEI come from the germline V gene. Deletions cut 4 bases from V and 5 bases from J, with 11 bases between. CDR3: CASSGTPMETQYF. CDR3 sequence (DNA): TGTGCCAGCAGTGGGACCCCCATGGAGACCCAGTACTTC.

The chain uses TRBV27 and TRBJ2-5, with 9 bases identical to TRBD2. This CDR3 is 16 amino acids long. Germline V gene data show CDR1 as MNHEY and CDR2 as SMNVEV (reference sequence). Losses at the gene ends were 4 bases for V and 4 bases for J; bases not matched to a gene: 10. CDR3 sequence reads: CASSSRLAENSETQYF. The CDR3 DNA sequence: TGTGCCAGCAGTTCCCGACTAGCGGAGAACTCAGAGACCCAGTACTTC.

The genes are TRBV7-8 and TRBJ1-3; 7 bases fit TRBD1. Germline V gives CDR1 SGHVS, CDR2 FQNEAQ. The V segment lost 8 bases and the J segment 0 bases; nucleotides outside the gene matches: 10. CDR3 length equals 16 residues. This CDR3 reads CASGGGSLNSGNTIYF. The CDR3 nucleotides read TGTGCCAGCGGAGGGGGCAGCCTGAACTCTGGAAACACCATATATTTT.

The genes are TRBV5-1 and TRBJ2-3; maybe TRBD1 (6 bases). Germline V gene data show CDR1 as SGHRS and CDR2 as YFSETQ. The V gene lost 7 bases and the J gene lost 9 bases, with 24 bases spanning the gap. This CDR3 is 15 amino acids long. CDR3 protein: CASHKMRAGVDTQYF. CDR3 DNA sequence: TGCGCCAGCCATAAAATGAGGGCAGGGGTTGACACGCAGTATTTT.

The rearrangement uses TRBV7-6 and TRBJ2-5; TRBD2 aligns across 12 bases. The CDR3 contains 14 residues. Germline loops: CDR1 SGHVS, CDR2 FNYEAQ. Trimming cost V 5 bases and J 5 bases; bases outside gene matches: 3. The CDR3 reads CASSPSGRGETQYF. CDR3 bases: TGTGCCAGCAGCCCTAGCGGGAGGGGGGAGACCCAGTACTTC.

The chain recombines TRBV5-1 with TRBJ1-2; 8 bases are a match to TRBD1. The V segment lost 7 bases and the J segment 5 bases; nucleotides outside the gene matches: 16. Germline V CDR1 and CDR2: SGHRS, YFSETQ. The length of the CDR3 is 16 residues. The chain's CDR3 is CASSTNGQGGEYGYTF. CDR3 coding DNA: TGCGCCAGCTCTACTAATGGACAGGGTGGGGAATATGGCTACACCTTC.

This chain joins TRBV7-2 and TRBJ2-7, with a weak D call TRBD2 (6 bases). The CDR3 is 14 amino acids. The V end lost 4 bases, the J end lost 7 bases, and 17 bases lay between the germline ends. Germline lookup yields CDR1 SGHTA and CDR2 FQGNSA. CDR3: CASSWSLGTSEQYF. CDR3 in DNA: TGTGCCAGCAGCTGGAGCCTAGGGACTTCTGAGCAGTACTTC.